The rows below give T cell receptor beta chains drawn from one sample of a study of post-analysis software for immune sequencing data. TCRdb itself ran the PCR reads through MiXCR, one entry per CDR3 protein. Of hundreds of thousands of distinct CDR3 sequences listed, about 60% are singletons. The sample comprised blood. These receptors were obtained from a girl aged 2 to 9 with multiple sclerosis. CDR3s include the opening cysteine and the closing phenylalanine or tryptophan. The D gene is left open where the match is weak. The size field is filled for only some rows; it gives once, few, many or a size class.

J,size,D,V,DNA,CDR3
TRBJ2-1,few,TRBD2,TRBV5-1,TGCGCCAGCAGCTTGGCCGGGAGGGGCAATGAGCAGTTCTTC,CASSLAGRGNEQFF
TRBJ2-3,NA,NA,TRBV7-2,TGTGCCAGCAGCTCAAACTCAGCGGAGGGGGCAGATACACAGTATTTT,CASSSNSAEGADTQYF
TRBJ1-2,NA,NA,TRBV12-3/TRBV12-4,TGTGCCAACAGTTTTGACAGTTATGGCTACACCTTC,CANSFDSYGYTF
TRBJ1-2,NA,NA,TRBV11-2,TGTGCCAGCAGCTCCGTCACCGGGACGAGTGGCTACACCTTC,CASSSVTGTSGYTF
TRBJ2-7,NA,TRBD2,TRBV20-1,TGCAGTGCTAATCGGGGGGTACCCGGGACTAGCGCACAAGCCTACGAGCAGTACTTC,CSANRGVPGTSAQAYEQYF
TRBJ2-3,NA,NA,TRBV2,TGTGCCAGCAGGGGCCGCGGGACCTCCGGCGGCACAGATACGCAGTATTTT,CASRGRGTSGGTDTQYF
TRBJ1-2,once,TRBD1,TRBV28,TGTGCCAGCAGGGTCCTAGGACAGGGGAGCTATGGCTACACCTTC,CASRVLGQGSYGYTF
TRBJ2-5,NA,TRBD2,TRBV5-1,TGCGCCAGCAGCTTAAGCTCTCGAGGGGGACTAGCGGCTCTGCCGGGCAATGAGCAGTACTTC,CASSLSSRGGLAALPGNEQYF
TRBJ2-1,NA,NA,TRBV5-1,TGCGCCAGCAGCCGGAGCGAGGATGAGCAGTTCTTC,CASSRSEDEQFF
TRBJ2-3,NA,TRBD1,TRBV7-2,TGTGCCAGCAGCCGACTGGGACAGGGTGCCGCAGATACGCAGTATTTT,CASSRLGQGAADTQYF
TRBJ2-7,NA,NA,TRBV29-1,TGCAGCGGGACCCAGGGTTGGGGGTCCTACGAGCAGTACTTC,CSGTQGWGSYEQYF
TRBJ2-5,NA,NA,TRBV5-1,TGCGCCAGCAGCAACAGACGGGCCCAAGAGACCCAGTACTTC,CASSNRRAQETQYF
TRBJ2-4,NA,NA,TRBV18,TGTGCCAGCTCACCACAGGGGGCATCGGGAGAGCAGTACTTC,CASSPQGASGEQYF
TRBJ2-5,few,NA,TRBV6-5,TGTGCCAGCGCCGCGGTTGGAGAGACCCAGTACTTC,CASAAVGETQYF
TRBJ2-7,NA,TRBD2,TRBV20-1,TGCAGTGCTAGTGCTTTTGCAGCGGGGGGCTCCTACGAGCAGTACTTC,CSASAFAAGGSYEQYF
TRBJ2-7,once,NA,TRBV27,TGTGCCAGCAGTACCTTCCCGGGGGGCGCCTCTTACGAGCAGTACTTC,CASSTFPGGASYEQYF
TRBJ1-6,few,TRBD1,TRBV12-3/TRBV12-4,TGTGCCAGCAGACCTTACAGGGGTTCACCCCTCCACTTT,CASRPYRGSPLHF
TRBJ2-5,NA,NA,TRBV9,TGTGCCAGCAGCGTAGATAGCCGAGGGGAAGGAGAGACCCAGTACTTC,CASSVDSRGEGETQYF
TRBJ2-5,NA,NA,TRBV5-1,TGCGCCAGCAGCAGAGCTGGACAAGAAGAGACCCAGTACTTC,CASSRAGQEETQYF
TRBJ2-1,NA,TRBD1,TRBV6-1,TGCGCCAGCAGGGAGACAGGGATGGTACCCTACAATGAGCAGTTCTTC,CASRETGMVPYNEQFF
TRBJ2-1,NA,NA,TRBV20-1,TGCAGTGCTAGAAAGTTAGGGTCTAGCTCTATAAACAATGAGCAGTTCTTC,CSARKLGSSSINNEQFF
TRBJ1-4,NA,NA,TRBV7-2,TGTGCCAGCAGCTTACAAGGGACCCTTAGCGGGAATGAAAAACTGTTTTTT,CASSLQGTLSGNEKLFF
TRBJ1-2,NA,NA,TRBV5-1,TGCGCCAGCAAGCTCGGGGGCGATGGCTACACCTTC,CASKLGGDGYTF
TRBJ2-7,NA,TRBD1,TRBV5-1,TGCGCCAGCAGCCCCGGGACAGGGATTTCCTACGAGCAGTACTTC,CASSPGTGISYEQYF
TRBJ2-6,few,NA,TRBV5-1,TGCGCCACCACTGCGGGGCCTGGGGCCAACGTCCTGACTTTC,CATTAGPGANVLTF
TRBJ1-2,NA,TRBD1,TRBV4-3,TGCGCCAGCAGCACGACCGGGACAGGGTTGAACTATGGCTACACCTTC,CASSTTGTGLNYGYTF
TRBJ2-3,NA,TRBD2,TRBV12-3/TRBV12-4,TGTGCCAGCGTGCGGGAGGCTGCAGATACGCAGTATTTT,CASVREAADTQYF
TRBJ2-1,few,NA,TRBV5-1,TGCGCCAGCAGCTTGGTCACAGGGACCTCTCCATACAATGAGCAGTTCTTC,CASSLVTGTSPYNEQFF
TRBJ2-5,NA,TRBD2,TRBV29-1,TGCAGCGTTTACGACAGCGGGAGTCCCCAAGAGACCCAGTACTTC,CSVYDSGSPQETQYF